This TCR beta chain was identified during a study of blood T cells in healthy people across ages. Germline CDR1 and CDR2: LGHNA and YNFKEQ. CDR3 length equals 15 residues. Together with a sample-barcoded 5' primer, a J-beta primer mix was included in a second PCR lasting roughly 6 to 12 cycles. MiXCR was run by TCRdb on the 5' RACE reads, yielding one entry per CDR3 protein. The data show roughly 830,000 distinct CDR3 sequences, approximately 59% seen once. The sequencing input was blood. This receptor was identified in a man aged 25-40 years in good health. V is TRBV4-2 and J is TRBJ2-5, with 7 bases matching TRBD1. The J call could be wrong; TRBJ2-7 is a better fit for the DNA end. CDR3 nucleotide sequence: TGTGCCAGCAGCCAAGTCTTTAACAGGGGCTACGAGCAGTACTTC. This gives the protein CASSQVFNRGYEQYF.